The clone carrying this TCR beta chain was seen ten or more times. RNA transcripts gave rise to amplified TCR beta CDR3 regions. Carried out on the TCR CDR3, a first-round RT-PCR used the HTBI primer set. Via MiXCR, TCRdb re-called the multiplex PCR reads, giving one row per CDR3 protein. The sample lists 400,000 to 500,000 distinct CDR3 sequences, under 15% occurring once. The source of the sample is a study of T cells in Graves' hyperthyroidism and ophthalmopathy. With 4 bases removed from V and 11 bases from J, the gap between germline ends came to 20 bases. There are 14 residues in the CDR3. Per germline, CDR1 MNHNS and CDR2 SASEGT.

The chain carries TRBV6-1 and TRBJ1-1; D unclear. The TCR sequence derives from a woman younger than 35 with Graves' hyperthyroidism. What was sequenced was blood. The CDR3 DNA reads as TGTGCCAGCAGTGTGGTGGTTGGCAACCCAACGGCTTTCTTT. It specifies CASSVVVGNPTAFF.